This record looks at one T cell receptor (beta chain) sequence and its context. Per the study methods: For nucleated cells, counts were estimated from reference gene primer amplification. Assay: immunoSEQ multiplex PCR; the TCRdb copy retains only in-frame clones and omits some. That table is the source of V, J and clone size, and D and trimming were worked out from the DNA. The table lists about 250,000 clones, around nine tenths of them singletons. These data come from a study of blood T cell repertoires in COVID-19. About the research overall: Sample material is recorded as cDNA or gDNA derived from T cells, B-cell-depleted T cells, or PBMCs.

The CDR3 runs to 15 residues. Per germline, CDR1 MGHRA and CDR2 YSYEKL. Trimming removed 0 bases from V and 2 bases from J, with 8 bases in between. This receptor was identified in a man between 18 and 35 years old with active or convalescent COVID-19. Sample: peripheral blood. The chain is built from TRBV4-1 and TRBJ1-3; the D is unclear. The CDR3 coding sequence is TGCGCCAGCAGCCAAGACGATTTAGCTGGAAACACCATATATTTT. Its translation: CASSQDDLAGNTIYF.